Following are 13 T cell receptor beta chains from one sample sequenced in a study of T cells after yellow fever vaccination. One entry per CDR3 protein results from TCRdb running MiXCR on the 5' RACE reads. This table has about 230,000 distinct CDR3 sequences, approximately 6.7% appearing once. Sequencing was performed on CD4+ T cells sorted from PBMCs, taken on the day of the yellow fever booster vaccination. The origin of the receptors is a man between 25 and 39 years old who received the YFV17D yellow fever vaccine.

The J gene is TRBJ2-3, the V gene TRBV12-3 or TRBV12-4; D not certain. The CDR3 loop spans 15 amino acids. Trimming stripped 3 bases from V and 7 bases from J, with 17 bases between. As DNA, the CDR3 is TGTGCCAGCAGTTTTGGGTCAATCTTCACGAATACGCAGTATTTT. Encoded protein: CASSFGSIFTNTQYF.

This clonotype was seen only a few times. The CDR3 here is CASVTVNTGELFF. The DNA of the CDR3 is TGTGCCAGCGTGACAGTTAACACCGGGGAGCTGTTTTTT. V usage is TRBV2 and J usage is TRBJ2-2; perhaps TRBD1 as D (5 bases). CDR1 and CDR2 (germline): SNHLY, FYNNEI. This CDR3 is built from 13 residues. The V end lost 8 bases, the J end lost 2 bases, and 9 bases lay between the germline ends. The full variable domain, rest sourced from reference TRBV2 and TRBJ2-2, is EPEVTQTPSHQVTQMGQEVILRCVPISNHLYFYWYRQILGQKVEFLVSFYNNEISEKSEIFDDQFSVERPDGSNFTLKIRSTKLEDSAMYFCASVTVNTGELFFGEGSRLTVL.

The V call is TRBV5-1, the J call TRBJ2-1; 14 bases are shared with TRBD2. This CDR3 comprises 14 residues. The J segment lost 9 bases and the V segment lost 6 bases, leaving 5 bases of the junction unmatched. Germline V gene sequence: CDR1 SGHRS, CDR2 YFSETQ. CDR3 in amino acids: CASTGTSGRGEQFF. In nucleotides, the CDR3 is TGCGCCAGCACCGGGACTAGCGGGAGAGGTGAGCAGTTCTTC.

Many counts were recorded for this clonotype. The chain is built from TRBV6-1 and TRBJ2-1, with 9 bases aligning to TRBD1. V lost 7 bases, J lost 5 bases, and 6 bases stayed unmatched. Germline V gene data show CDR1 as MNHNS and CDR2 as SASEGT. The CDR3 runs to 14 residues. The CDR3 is CASNRDRVNNEQFF. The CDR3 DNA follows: TGTGCCAGCAACCGGGACAGGGTTAACAATGAGCAGTTCTTC.

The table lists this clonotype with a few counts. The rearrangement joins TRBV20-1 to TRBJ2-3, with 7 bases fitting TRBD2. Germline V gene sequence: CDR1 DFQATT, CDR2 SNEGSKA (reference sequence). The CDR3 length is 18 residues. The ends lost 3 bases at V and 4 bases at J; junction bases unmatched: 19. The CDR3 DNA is TGCAGTGCTAGGAATGCCGCCGGGAGTGGCGCGGGAGCAGATACGCAGTATTTT. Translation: CSARNAAGSGAGADTQYF.

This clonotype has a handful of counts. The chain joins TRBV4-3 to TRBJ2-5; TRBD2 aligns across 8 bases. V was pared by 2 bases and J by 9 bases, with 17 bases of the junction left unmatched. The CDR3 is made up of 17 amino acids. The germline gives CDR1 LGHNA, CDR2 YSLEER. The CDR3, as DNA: TGCGCCAGCAGCCAAAGCTCTTCTGCGGGAGGTCTTGAGGCCCAGTACTTC. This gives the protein CASSQSSSAGGLEAQYF.

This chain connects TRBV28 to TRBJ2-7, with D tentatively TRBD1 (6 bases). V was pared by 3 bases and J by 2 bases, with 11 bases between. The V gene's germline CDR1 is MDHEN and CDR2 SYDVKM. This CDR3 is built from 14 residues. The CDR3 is CASSFSDRPYEQYF. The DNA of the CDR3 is TGTGCCAGCAGTTTCTCGGACAGACCCTACGAGCAGTACTTC.

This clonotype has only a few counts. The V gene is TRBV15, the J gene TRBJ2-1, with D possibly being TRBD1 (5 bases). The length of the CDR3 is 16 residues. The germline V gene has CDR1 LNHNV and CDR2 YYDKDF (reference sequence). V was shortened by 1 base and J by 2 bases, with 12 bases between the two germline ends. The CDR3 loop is CATSRGAGFTYNEQFF. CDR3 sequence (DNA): TGTGCCACCAGCAGAGGGGCAGGGTTTACCTACAATGAGCAGTTCTTC. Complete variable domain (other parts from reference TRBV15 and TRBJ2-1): DAMVIQNPRYQVTQFGKPVTLSCSQTLNHNVMYWYQQKSSQAPKLLFHYYDKDFNNEADTPDNFQSRRPNTSFCFLDIRSPGLGDTAMYLCATSRGAGFTYNEQFFGPGTRLTVL.

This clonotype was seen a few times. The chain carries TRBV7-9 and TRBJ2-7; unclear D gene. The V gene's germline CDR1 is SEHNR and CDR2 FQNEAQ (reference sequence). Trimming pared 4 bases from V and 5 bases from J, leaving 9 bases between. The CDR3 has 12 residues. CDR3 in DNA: TGTGCCAGCAGCTCTCTAGTGGACGAGCAGTACTTC. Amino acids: CASSSLVDEQYF.

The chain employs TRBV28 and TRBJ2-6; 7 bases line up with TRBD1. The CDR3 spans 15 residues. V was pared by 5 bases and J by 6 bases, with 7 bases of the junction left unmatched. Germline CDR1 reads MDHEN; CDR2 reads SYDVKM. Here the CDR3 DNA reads TGTGCCAGCAGTCTACAGGGGAGCAAGGCCAACGTCCTGACTTTC. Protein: CASSLQGSKANVLTF.

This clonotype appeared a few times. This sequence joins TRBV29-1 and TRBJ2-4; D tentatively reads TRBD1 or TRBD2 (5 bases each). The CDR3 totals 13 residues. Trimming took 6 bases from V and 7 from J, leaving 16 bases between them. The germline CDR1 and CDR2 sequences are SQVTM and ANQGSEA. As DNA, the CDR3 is TGCAGCGTCCTACACCCTGAGGGGAACATTCAGTACTTC. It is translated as CSVLHPEGNIQYF.

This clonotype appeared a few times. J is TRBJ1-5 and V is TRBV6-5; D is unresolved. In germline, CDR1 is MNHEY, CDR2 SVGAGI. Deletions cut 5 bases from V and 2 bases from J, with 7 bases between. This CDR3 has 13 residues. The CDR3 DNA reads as TGTGCCAGCAGTAGTTTTGGCAATCAGCCCCAGCATTTT. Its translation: CASSSFGNQPQHF.

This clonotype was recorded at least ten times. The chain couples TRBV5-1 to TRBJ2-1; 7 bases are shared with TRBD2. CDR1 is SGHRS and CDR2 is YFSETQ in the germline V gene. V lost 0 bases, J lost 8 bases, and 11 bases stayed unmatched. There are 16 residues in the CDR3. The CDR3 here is CASSLVGGSRWDEQFF. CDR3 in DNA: TGCGCCAGCAGCTTGGTCGGCGGGAGTCGCTGGGATGAGCAGTTCTTC. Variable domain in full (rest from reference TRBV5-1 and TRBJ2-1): KAGVTQTPRYLIKTRGQQVTLSCSPISGHRSVSWYQQTPGQGLQFLFEYFSETQRNKGNFPGRFSGRQFSNSRSEMNVSTLELGDSALYLCASSLVGGSRWDEQFFGPGTRLTVL.